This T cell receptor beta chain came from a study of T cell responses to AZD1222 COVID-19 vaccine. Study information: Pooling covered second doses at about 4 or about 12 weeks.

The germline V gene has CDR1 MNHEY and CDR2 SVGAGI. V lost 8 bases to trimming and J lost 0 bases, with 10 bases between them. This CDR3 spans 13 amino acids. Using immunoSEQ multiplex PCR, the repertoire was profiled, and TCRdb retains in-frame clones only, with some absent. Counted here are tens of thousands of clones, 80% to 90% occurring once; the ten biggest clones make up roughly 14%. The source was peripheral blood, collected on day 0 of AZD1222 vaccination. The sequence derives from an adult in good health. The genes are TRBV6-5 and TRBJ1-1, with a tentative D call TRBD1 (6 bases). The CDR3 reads CASDRTMNTEAFF. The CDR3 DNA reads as TGTGCCAGCGACAGGACCATGAACACTGAAGCTTTCTTT.